Below are 9 T cell receptor beta chains sequenced from a single sample in a study of T cell responses to AZD1222 COVID-19 vaccine. Libraries were prepared by immunoSEQ multiplex PCR; TCRdb keeps only in-frame clonotypes and omits some of them. The sample has 140,000 to 150,000 clones, more than 70% seen once. The sample was peripheral blood, taken 28 days after the second AZD1222 dose. These receptors all stem from an adult who received the AZD1222 COVID-19 vaccine.

This clone was picked up one time. The chain recombines TRBV7-9 with TRBJ2-3; D may be TRBD2 (6 bases). V lost 7 bases and J lost 0, with 17 bases in between. Looked up from germline, CDR1 is SEHNR and CDR2 is FQNEAQ (reference sequence). This CDR3 region has 16 residues. CDR3 region: CASTQLGTSSTDTQYF. The CDR3 DNA follows: TGTGCCAGCACGCAGCTGGGGACTTCTAGCACAGATACGCAGTATTTT.

CDR3 residues: CSVAPQGNYGYTF. The CDR3 DNA follows: TGCAGCGTGGCCCCCCAGGGCAACTATGGCTACACCTTC. The chain couples TRBV29-1 to TRBJ1-2, with D perhaps TRBD1 (5 bases). Germline values: CDR1 SQVTM, CDR2 ANQGSEA. This CDR3 has 13 residues. V was cut by 6 bases and J by 2 bases, with 13 bases left in between.

V is TRBV7-5 and J is TRBJ1-4. TRBV7-5 constitutes a pseudogene. This CDR3 is 13 amino acids long. The CDR3 bases are TGTGCCAGAAGCTTAAGGGACTATGAAAAACTGTTTTTT. Translation gives CARSLRDYEKLFF.

This chain links TRBV6-5 with TRBJ2-1; possible D gene TRBD2, 5 bases. The CDR3 runs 14 residues. Trimming took off 5 bases at V and 8 bases at J, with 16 bases between the two ends. Germline lookup yields CDR1 MNHEY and CDR2 SVGAGI. Here the CDR3 reads CASSRERGRDEQFF. The CDR3 region has the DNA TGTGCCAGCAGTAGAGAAAGAGGGCGGGATGAGCAGTTCTTC.

This clone was recorded a few times. The genes are TRBV19 and TRBJ1-6; maybe TRBD1 (5 bases). Germline lookup yields CDR1 LNHDA and CDR2 SQIVND (reference sequence). Trimming cost V 2 bases and J 9 bases, with 14 bases left between them. The CDR3 consists of 15 residues. CDR3 residues: CASSIFRGRGSPLHF. In DNA, the CDR3 is TGTGCCAGTAGTATATTTCGGGGACGCGGTTCACCCCTCCACTTT.

This chain connects TRBV5-1 to TRBJ2-5; 7 positions agree with TRBD1. Germline CDR1 is SGHRS and CDR2 is YFSETQ. The CDR3 length is 15 residues. Germline trimming cut 3 bases from V and 1 base from J; bases unmatched to any gene: 6. The CDR3 DNA is TGCGCCAGCAGCTCGACAGGGATACTCCAAGAGACCCAGTACTTC. It yields the protein CASSSTGILQETQYF.

Notes on this clone: The same CDR3 is also encoded by other DNA sequences in this sample. J is TRBJ1-3 and V is TRBV7-6, with 10 positions matching TRBD1. Looked up from germline, CDR1 is SGHVS and CDR2 is FNYEAQ. The J segment lost 3 bases and the V segment lost 1 base, leaving 0 bases of the junction unmatched. CDR3 length: 15 amino acids. CDR3 sequence: CASSLGTGGGNTIYF. For the CDR3, the DNA is TGTGCCAGCAGCTTAGGGACAGGGGGTGGAAACACCATATATTTT. The variable domain in full, completed from reference TRBV7-6 and TRBJ1-3, reads GAGVSQSPRYKVTKRGQDVALRCDPISGHVSLYWYRQALGQGPEFLTYFNYEAQQDKSGLPNDRFSAERPEGSISTLTIQRTEQRDSAMYRCASSLGTGGGNTIYFGEGSWLTVV.

V is TRBV4-1 and J is TRBJ1-4, with D unclear. CDR3 length equals 13 residues. Per germline, CDR1 MGHRA and CDR2 YSYEKL. The V end lost 1 base, the J end lost 4 bases, and 4 bases lay between the germline ends. The CDR3 spells CASSQGGNEKLFF. The CDR3 DNA reads TGCGCCAGCAGCCAAGGAGGTAATGAAAAACTGTTTTTT.

This chain uses TRBV7-9 with TRBJ2-3; TRBD2 aligns across 15 bases. J was trimmed by 6 bases and V by 3 bases; bases with no gene match: 7. Germline CDR1 is SEHNR and CDR2 is FQNEAQ (reference sequence). The CDR3 is made up of 17 amino acids. The CDR3 nucleotides read TGTGCCAGCAGCTTGGGACTAGCGGGAGGTTGGGTCGATACGCAGTATTTT. Its translation: CASSLGLAGGWVDTQYF.